This TCR beta chain is drawn from a study of naive and memory T cell subsets. This CDR3 is 15 amino acids long. Germline CDR1 MNHNS, CDR2 SASEGT. V was clipped by 7 bases and J by 0 bases, with 14 bases between them. Treatment reported: skin biopsy from PPD injection site in Mantoux-positive individual. Reverse transcription used DNase-treated unsorted total RNA, aiming for roughly 1 to 1,100 ng. This clonotype came up many times. Reverse transcription of blood and skin TCR RNA was primed at alpha and beta constant regions. From the UMI-ligation and nested PCR reads, TCRdb called clonotypes with MiXCR, one entry per CDR3 protein. The sample lists 15,000 to 20,000 distinct CDR3 sequences, more than 9% occurring once.

This receptor was identified in an adult in good health. This chain uses TRBV6-1 with TRBJ2-3; the D call may be TRBD1 or TRBD2 (5 bases each). Source: skin, taken from a tuberculin skin test site. CDR3 nucleotides: TGTGCCAGCAAGGGACGGCTAACTAGCACAGATACGCAGTATTTT. It translates to CASKGRLTSTDTQYF.